The 11 T cell receptor beta chains listed next were all sequenced from one sample in a study of blood T cell repertoires in COVID-19. Assay: immunoSEQ multiplex PCR; the TCRdb copy retains only in-frame clones and omits some. The repertoire holds hundreds of thousands of clones, with roughly 84% as singletons. Sequencing used peripheral blood. Every receptor here comes from a woman older than 75 with active or convalescent COVID-19.

This rearrangement joins TRBV19 to TRBJ1-5; 7 positions match TRBD1. CDR3 length: 16 amino acids. Trimming removed 5 bases from V and 9 bases from J; junction bases left unmatched: 16. CDR1 and CDR2 (germline): LNHDA, SQIVND (reference sequence). CDR3 amino acids: CASSPSQDRLIAPQHF. The CDR3 DNA is TGTGCCAGTAGTCCTAGCCAGGACAGGCTAATAGCGCCCCAGCATTTT.

This clone has just one count. The chain links TRBV21-1 to TRBJ2-3; the D segment call TRBD2 is taken from the table without a DNA check. TRBV21-1 is listed as a pseudogene. The CDR3 contains 17 residues. The CDR3 sequence is CASSKRREGTRGDTQYF. DNA of the CDR3: TGTGCCAGCAGCAAACGGCGGGAGGGAACCCGGGGGGATACGCAGTATTTT.

The chain links TRBV6-5 to TRBJ1-4; 7 bases line up with TRBD1. The V and J ends lost 6 bases and 0 bases, in that order; junction bases with no gene match: 4. This CDR3 has 15 amino acids. Per the germline V gene, CDR1 is MNHEY and CDR2 is SVGAGI. The CDR3 bases are TGTGCCAGCAGGGGACAGAGCACAACTAATGAAAAACTGTTTTTT. This gives the protein CASRGQSTTNEKLFF.

This sequence joins TRBV7-2 and TRBJ2-5; D not resolved. The germline gives CDR1 SGHTA, CDR2 FQGNSA. V was clipped by 1 base and J by 5 bases, with 14 bases between them. This CDR3 has 15 amino acids. CDR3 bases: TGTGCCAGCAGCTTAGGGCTCCCCGGCGGTGAGACCCAGTACTTC. Amino acid sequence: CASSLGLPGGETQYF.

The chain couples TRBV27 to TRBJ2-2, with TRBD1 identical over 8 bases. Trimming at V came to 6 bases and at J to 0 bases, leaving 12 bases not matched to a gene. Germline loops: CDR1 MNHEY, CDR2 SMNVEV (reference sequence). CDR3 length: 18 residues. CDR3 loop: CASSYFSWGQANTGELFF. The CDR3 DNA sequence: TGTGCCAGCAGCTACTTTTCCTGGGGACAGGCGAACACCGGGGAGCTGTTTTTT.

The J gene is TRBJ2-7, the V gene TRBV4-1; unclear D gene. The CDR3 runs 17 residues. From germline, CDR1 is MGHRA and CDR2 YSYEKL. The ends were cut back, 0 bases at V and 8 bases at J, with 23 bases in the middle. The CDR3 sequence: CASSQDFTQMSINQQYF. Written as DNA, the CDR3 is TGCGCCAGCAGCCAAGATTTCACCCAAATGAGTATAAACCAGCAGTACTTC.

This clone was detected only once. This chain's CDR3 is CASSVERYGGTSGNTIYF. The CDR3 nucleotides read TGTGCCAGCAGCGTAGAGAGATACGGGGGAACCTCTGGAAACACCATATATTTT. This chain uses TRBV9 with TRBJ1-3, with TRBD1 as a possible D gene (5 bases). There are 18 residues in the CDR3. The V end lost 0 bases, the J end lost 0 bases, and 16 bases lay between the germline ends. Germline V gene sequence: CDR1 SGDLS, CDR2 YYNGEE.

J is TRBJ2-1 and V is TRBV9; 10 nucleotides agree with TRBD2. The CDR3 has 15 residues. Trimming cost V 3 bases and J 4 bases; bases outside gene matches: 4. Germline CDR1 reads SGDLS; CDR2 reads YYNGEE. As DNA, the CDR3 is TGTGCCAGCAGCGCTAGCGGGAGTGGGTACAATGAGCAGTTCTTC. It translates to CASSASGSGYNEQFF.

This clone has only a few counts. The CDR3 region has the DNA TGTGCCAGCAGCTTAGCGTTGGTAGCGGGGGGATTCACAGATACGCAGTATTTT. Amino acids: CASSLALVAGGFTDTQYF. J is TRBJ2-3 and V is TRBV7-8; TRBD2 matches at 10 bases. CDR1 is SGHVS and CDR2 is FQNEAQ in the germline V gene. The CDR3 runs to 18 residues. Trimming cost V 0 bases and J 2 bases; bases outside gene matches: 8.

V and J are TRBV19 and TRBJ1-4; 8 bases are a match to TRBD1. This CDR3 is 15 amino acids long. The trim removed 7 bases at V and 0 bases at J, leaving 4 bases unmatched. Germline V gene lookup returns CDR1 LNHDA and CDR2 SQIVND (reference sequence). For the CDR3, the DNA is TGTGCCAGTATGACAGGGGAAGCAACTAATGAAAAACTGTTTTTT. Its protein product is CASMTGEATNEKLFF.

The chain carries TRBV5-8 and TRBJ2-7; tentatively, D is TRBD2 (6 bases). Trimming pared 7 bases from V and 6 bases from J, leaving 20 bases between. The CDR3 has 14 amino acids. Germline CDR1 SGHTS, CDR2 YDEGEE. This chain's CDR3 is CASCSWGVVGEQYF. CDR3 DNA sequence: TGTGCCAGCTGCTCGTGGGGGGTTGTGGGCGAGCAGTACTTC.